The 14 T cell receptor beta chains in this list originate from one sample, sequenced in a study of cytomegalovirus exposure and HLA in healthy donors. Data came from immunoSEQ multiplex PCR; TCRdb stores just in-frame clones and leaves some out. This table holds approximately 110,000 clones, around 94% found once. The sequenced sample consisted of PBMCs. The receptors here all came from a woman younger than 35 in good health and CMV-seronegative.

V is TRBV2 and J is TRBJ1-1, with 11 bases identical to TRBD1. In germline, CDR1 is SNHLY, CDR2 FYNNEI. Trimming removed 6 bases from V and 2 bases from J; junction bases left unmatched: 2. This CDR3 comprises 14 residues. The CDR3 coding sequence is TGTGCCAGCAGGGGGACAGGGGGAAACACTGAAGCTTTCTTT. Amino acid sequence: CASRGTGGNTEAFF. The entire variable domain, with the rest obtained from reference TRBV2 and TRBJ1-1, is as follows: EPEVTQTPSHQVTQMGQEVILRCVPISNHLYFYWYRQILGQKVEFLVSFYNNEISEKSEIFDDQFSVERPDGSNFTLKIRSTKLEDSAMYFCASRGTGGNTEAFFGQGTRLTVV.

This sequence joins TRBV5-4 and TRBJ1-4, with D uncertain. There are 17 residues in the CDR3. The ends were cut back, 1 base at V and 0 bases at J, with 13 bases in the middle. CDR1 and CDR2 (germline): SGHNT, YYREEE (reference sequence). CDR3 protein: CASSLTRSTATNEKLFF. The CDR3 DNA is TGTGCCAGCAGCTTGACCCGCAGCACAGCAACTAATGAAAAACTGTTTTTT.

The CDR3 loop is CASSEGQGDMEQYF. In nucleotides, the CDR3 is TGTGCCAGCAGTGAGGGACAGGGGGATATGGAGCAGTACTTC. V and J are TRBV2 and TRBJ2-7; the match to TRBD1 covers 11 bases. This CDR3 contains 14 residues. The V and J ends lost 3 bases and 7 bases, in that order; junction bases with no gene match: 5. The V gene's germline CDR1 is SNHLY and CDR2 FYNNEI.

The chain employs TRBV5-6 and TRBJ2-7; the D gene is possibly TRBD2 (6 bases). V lost 2 bases and J 6 bases, leaving 18 bases between the germline ends. This CDR3 has 15 residues. Germline CDR1 SGHDT, CDR2 YYEEEE. CDR3 in amino acids: CASSFWRGGLSEQYF. The CDR3 nucleotides are TGTGCCAGCAGCTTCTGGCGGGGCGGGTTAAGCGAGCAGTACTTC.

The chain is built from TRBV19 and TRBJ1-2, with unresolved D. This CDR3 has 15 residues. Per germline, CDR1 LNHDA and CDR2 SQIVND (reference sequence). V lost 7 bases to trimming and J lost 5 bases, with 20 bases between them. CDR3: CASKPTGGGFYGYTF. The CDR3 DNA follows: TGTGCCAGTAAACCCACCGGCGGCGGGTTTTATGGCTACACCTTC.

This chain connects TRBV11-2 to TRBJ1-4; D is undetermined. Germline V gene sequence: CDR1 SGHAT, CDR2 FQNNGV. V lost 1 base to trimming and J lost 4 bases, with 10 bases between them. This CDR3 comprises 15 residues. The CDR3 DNA sequence: TGTGCCAGCAGCTTAGGAATAGGACTTAATGAAAAACTGTTTTTT. Protein: CASSLGIGLNEKLFF.

This rearrangement joins TRBV5-1 to TRBJ2-5; possible D gene TRBD1, 5 bases. CDR3 length equals 14 residues. Germline lookup yields CDR1 SGHRS and CDR2 YFSETQ. The V gene lost 4 bases and the J gene lost 1 base, with 11 bases spanning the gap. As DNA, the CDR3 is TGCGCCAGCAGCCAAGACAGAAGCCAAGAGACCCAGTACTTC. It translates to CASSQDRSQETQYF.

J is TRBJ1-3 and V is TRBV10-3; no clear D. Per the germline V gene, CDR1 is ENHRY and CDR2 is SYGVKD. CDR3 length: 15 residues. Trimming took off 2 bases at V and 0 bases at J, with 8 bases between the two ends. The CDR3 loop reads CAISEGQRSGNTIYF. The CDR3 coding sequence is TGTGCCATCAGTGAGGGCCAGCGCTCTGGAAACACCATATATTTT.

The rearrangement links TRBV9 to TRBJ1-3; TRBD1 agrees at 11 bases. Trimming removed 4 bases from V and 0 bases from J; junction bases left unmatched: 3. Germline assignment: CDR1 SGDLS and CDR2 YYNGEE. The CDR3 runs to 16 residues. CDR3 nucleotides: TGTGCCAGCAGCAAGGACAGGGGGCCCTCTGGAAACACCATATATTTT. It codes for CASSKDRGPSGNTIYF.

This chain uses TRBV29-1 with TRBJ2-6, with a tentative D call TRBD2 (6 bases). This CDR3 has 15 amino acids. Germline V gene lookup returns CDR1 SQVTM and CDR2 ANQGSEA. Between the trimmed V and J ends, which lost 1 base and 2 bases, there was a span of 9 bases. This chain's CDR3 is CSVEGWRAGANVLTF. DNA for the CDR3: TGCAGCGTTGAAGGTTGGAGGGCTGGGGCCAACGTCCTGACTTTC.

The chain has TRBV6-6 and TRBJ1-1; TRBD1 might be the D (5 bases). Germline CDR1 and CDR2: MNHNY and SVGAGI (reference sequence). Trimming removed 4 bases at V and 3 bases at J, with 12 bases between. CDR3 length: 14 amino acids. In DNA form, the CDR3 reads TGTGCCAGCAGTTCCCAGGGTTTTTACACTGAAGCTTTCTTT. This codes for CASSSQGFYTEAFF.

V gene TRBV28 combines with J gene TRBJ2-4; the D gene is possibly TRBD1 (5 bases). This CDR3 contains 16 residues. V lost 5 bases and J 6 bases, leaving 20 bases between the germline ends. Germline values: CDR1 MDHEN, CDR2 SYDVKM. Here the CDR3 reads CASSHRRILRGNIQYF. The CDR3 DNA reads TGTGCCAGCAGTCATAGAAGGATTCTAAGGGGAAACATTCAGTACTTC.

This clone occurred once. Other DNA sequences in this specimen translate into the identical CDR3. The chain links TRBV7-9 to TRBJ2-5; D gene unclear. This CDR3 is built from 11 residues. Trimming took off 2 bases at V and 5 bases at J, with 3 bases between the two ends. CDR1 SEHNR and CDR2 FQNEAQ come from the germline V gene (reference sequence). The chain's CDR3 is CASSLQETQYF. The CDR3 DNA is TGTGCCAGCAGCTTACAGGAGACCCAGTACTTC.

The chain combines TRBV7-9 with TRBJ2-7; possible D gene TRBD1, 6 bases. The length of the CDR3 is 14 residues. Trimming stripped 2 bases from V and 3 bases from J, with 11 bases between. The germline V gene has CDR1 SEHNR and CDR2 FQNEAQ (reference sequence). The CDR3 region is CASSLQQGLYEQYF. In nucleotides, the CDR3 is TGTGCCAGCAGCTTACAGCAGGGGCTCTACGAGCAGTACTTC.